This T cell receptor beta chain comes out of a study of T-cell memory formation after mild COVID-19. Study summary: TCR clusters mostly belonged to single donors. General observations from the study: CD4+ contracting clones were mainly CM and EM; CD8+ ones, EMRA. Second-wave clones reaching peak frequency on day 37 lacked confirmed SARS-CoV-2 specificity.

MiXCR was run by TCRdb on the 5' RACE reads, yielding one entry per CDR3 protein. Of hundreds of thousands of distinct CDR3 sequences in the sample, more than 15% are singletons; the top ten hold approximately 12%. As for this clonotype: Its antigen is still unknown.

CDR1 SGHRS and CDR2 YFSETQ come from the germline V gene. The CDR3 loop spans 14 amino acids. V was clipped by 0 bases and J by 10 bases, with 11 bases between them. The chain employs TRBV5-1 and TRBJ1-6; a possible D gene is TRBD1 (5 bases). The sequence came from an adult woman who had mild COVID-19 (a few samples of this study predate the infection). Cell type and time point are not known. Sequencing used PBMCs or a T cell subset sorted from them (not recorded which). CDR3: CASSLDPGTSPLHF. The CDR3 DNA reads TGCGCCAGCAGCTTGGATCCGGGGACCTCACCCCTCCACTTT.